A selection of T cell receptor beta chains follows, all from one sample in a study of blood T cell repertoires in COVID-19. The table came from immunoSEQ multiplex PCR; TCRdb's copy has only in-frame clones and leaves some out. Here the sample spans 36,000 or so clones, 85% to 90% being singletons. Sequencing used peripheral blood. The source is a woman in her 70s with active COVID-19. The CDR3 runs from the conserved cysteine through the conserved F or W. The D gene is left open where the match is weak. For some rows the clone size is stated as once, few or many, or as a class when expanded; others skip it.

V gene,J gene,D gene,clone size,CDR3 DNA,CDR3 protein
TRBV28,TRBJ1-5,TRBD1,-,TGTGCCAGCAGTTCCCCGGGACAGGGGGCGGGACAGCCCCAGCATTTT,CASSSPGQGAGQPQHF
TRBV6-1,TRBJ1-2,-,-,TGTGCCAGCAGTGAAGAGGCCAGGGTGGGCTATGGCTACACCTTC,CASSEEARVGYGYTF
TRBV5-5,TRBJ1-5,-,-,TGTGCCAGCAGCCCGGACAGTAATCAGCCCCAGCATTTT,CASSPDSNQPQHF
TRBV5-5,TRBJ2-5,TRBD2,-,TGTGCCAGCAGCGACCCCCTTAGCGGGGTGGGTGAGACCCAGTACTTC,CASSDPLSGVGETQYF
TRBV28,TRBJ1-3,TRBD1,once,TGTGCCAGCAGCTCACAGGGGGGAAACACCATATATTTT,CASSSQGGNTIYF
TRBV4-3,TRBJ2-3,-,-,TGCGCCAGCAGCCAGCTGAATGGGGGCAGAGATACGCAGTATTTT,CASSQLNGGRDTQYF
TRBV28,TRBJ2-1,TRBD1,-,TGTGCCAGCAACCGGGACAGGGTCAATGAGCAGTTCTTC,CASNRDRVNEQFF
TRBV5-6,TRBJ2-3,-,-,TGTGCCAGCAGCTTGGCCCATGGGCCTAGCACAGATACGCAGTATTTT,CASSLAHGPSTDTQYF
TRBV10-1,TRBJ2-7,TRBD2,-,TGCGCCAGCAATAACCTAGCGGGGTACGAGCAGTACTTC,CASNNLAGYEQYF
TRBV30,TRBJ2-7,TRBD1,-,TGTGCCTGGTCCCCCACCGGGACAGGGCCCTACGAGCAGTACTTC,CAWSPTGTGPYEQYF
TRBV6-6,TRBJ2-5,-,-,TGTGCCAGCAGTTCTAGGGGGTACCAAGAGACCCAGTACTTC,CASSSRGYQETQYF
TRBV6-5,TRBJ1-2,TRBD1,-,TGTGCCAGCATAGACAGGGGACAGGGTGGCTACACCTTC,CASIDRGQGGYTF
TRBV6-5,TRBJ1-1,-,-,TGTGCCAGCAGACGGGACACTGAAGCTTTCTTT,CASRRDTEAFF
TRBV4-3,TRBJ1-2,TRBD1,once,TGCGCCAGCAGCCAAGTCAGGGGGCTGGAGGATGGCTACACCTTC,CASSQVRGLEDGYTF
TRBV11-3,TRBJ2-5,TRBD1,once,TGTGCCAGCAGCAGAGATTCACAGGGGCGAGAGACCCAGTACTTC,CASSRDSQGRETQYF
TRBV2,TRBJ2-1,-,-,TGTGCCAGCAGGGCTGAACCCGTAAATCGGCAGTTCTTC,CASRAEPVNRQFF
TRBV4-2,TRBJ2-7,TRBD1,-,TGTGCCAGCAGCCAAGATCGGACAGGGCGGGAGCAGTACTTC,CASSQDRTGREQYF
TRBV19,TRBJ2-3,-,-,TGTGCCAGTAGCTTAAGGGGGTCTCACAACACAGATACGCAGTATTTT,CASSLRGSHNTDTQYF
TRBV12-3/TRBV12-4,TRBJ1-2,TRBD1,-,TGTGCCAGCAGCCCAGGGGGGAGGAGTGGCTACACCTTC,CASSPGGRSGYTF
TRBV9,TRBJ2-1,TRBD2,-,TGTGCCAGCAGCGTCGCTAGCGGGGGGTACAATGAGCAGTTCTTC,CASSVASGGYNEQFF
TRBV6-6,TRBJ2-2,TRBD2,-,TGTGCCAGCAGTTTATCGAGGACTAGCGTCACCGGGGAGCTGTTTTTT,CASSLSRTSVTGELFF
TRBV27,TRBJ2-3,TRBD2,-,TGTGCCAGCAGTTTGCCAGCGGGGGGGGCAGATACGCAGTATTTT,CASSLPAGGADTQYF
TRBV7-8,TRBJ2-1,TRBD2,-,TGTGCCAGCAGCTCCAAGCGGGGGGTTAGTGAGCAGTTCTTC,CASSSKRGVSEQFF
TRBV14,TRBJ2-4,TRBD1,-,TGTGCCAGCAGCTACGGGACAGCTAACATTCAGTACTTC,CASSYGTANIQYF
TRBV29-1,TRBJ2-5,TRBD2,-,TGCAGCGTTGAAGAAGGCGGGAGGACCCAGTACTTC,CSVEEGGRTQYF
TRBV7-8,TRBJ2-3,-,few,TGTGCCAGCAGCCCGATAAAGGACTCGGCGCAGTATTTT,CASSPIKDSAQYF
TRBV10-3,TRBJ2-5,-,-,TGTGCCGGAGGGCGGGATCGAGGAGAGACCCAGTACTTC,CAGGRDRGETQYF
TRBV6-5,TRBJ1-2,TRBD1,-,TGTGCCAGCAGGGGGGACAGGGGGTACTATGGCTACACCTTC,CASRGDRGYYGYTF
TRBV11-2,TRBJ2-2,TRBD1,-,TGTGCCAGCGGGCTACAGGGGGCAGGGGGCACCGGGGAGCTGTTTTTT,CASGLQGAGGTGELFF
TRBV5-1,TRBJ1-1,TRBD1,-,TGCGCCAGCAGCTTATCCGGGACAGGGGGAGGGGGCACTGAAGCTTTCTTT,CASSLSGTGGGGTEAFF
TRBV6-2/TRBV6-3,TRBJ2-2,TRBD1,-,TGTGCCAGCAGCCTTACGACAGGGACCACCGGGGAGCTGTTTTTT,CASSLTTGTTGELFF
TRBV27,TRBJ1-3,-,-,TGTGCCAGCAGCAGGGTGCTTGGAAACACCATATATTTT,CASSRVLGNTIYF
TRBV5-8,TRBJ1-4,-,-,TGTGCCAGCAGCTTCGGCGGGATGAGGACTAATGAAAAACTGTTTTTT,CASSFGGMRTNEKLFF
TRBV28,TRBJ1-5,-,-,TGTGCCAGCAGGGGGGGGATTCATAGCAATCAGCCCCAGCATTTT,CASRGGIHSNQPQHF
TRBV5-1,TRBJ2-1,TRBD2,few,TGCGCCAGCAGCTTCCTAAGCGGGGGGACAACGAATGAGCAGTTCTTC,CASSFLSGGTTNEQFF
TRBV6-1,TRBJ2-1,-,-,TGTGCCAGCAGTGAGGGGGCCAATCGGCAGTTCTTC,CASSEGANRQFF
TRBV29-1,TRBJ2-3,-,-,TGCAGCTCGGGGGCAAGCACAGATACGCAGTATTTT,CSSGASTDTQYF
TRBV19,TRBJ1-2,TRBD1,few,TGTGCCAGTAGTCCGCAGGGACAGGGGATCTATGGCTACACCTTC,CASSPQGQGIYGYTF
TRBV9,TRBJ1-1,-,-,TGTGCCAGCAGCGTCCAGGGCTCGAACACTGAAGCTTTCTTT,CASSVQGSNTEAFF
TRBV2,TRBJ1-2,-,few,TGTGCCAGCAGTGAAGTACAGGGCCAAAACACCGGCTACACCTTC,CASSEVQGQNTGYTF
TRBV15,TRBJ2-5,-,-,TGTGCCACCAGCCCTGCAGGGTTGGGTGAGACCCAGTACTTC,CATSPAGLGETQYF
TRBV11-3,TRBJ2-2,-,-,TGTGCCAGCAGCCCGACTAGAAGCACCGGGGAGCTGTTTTTT,CASSPTRSTGELFF